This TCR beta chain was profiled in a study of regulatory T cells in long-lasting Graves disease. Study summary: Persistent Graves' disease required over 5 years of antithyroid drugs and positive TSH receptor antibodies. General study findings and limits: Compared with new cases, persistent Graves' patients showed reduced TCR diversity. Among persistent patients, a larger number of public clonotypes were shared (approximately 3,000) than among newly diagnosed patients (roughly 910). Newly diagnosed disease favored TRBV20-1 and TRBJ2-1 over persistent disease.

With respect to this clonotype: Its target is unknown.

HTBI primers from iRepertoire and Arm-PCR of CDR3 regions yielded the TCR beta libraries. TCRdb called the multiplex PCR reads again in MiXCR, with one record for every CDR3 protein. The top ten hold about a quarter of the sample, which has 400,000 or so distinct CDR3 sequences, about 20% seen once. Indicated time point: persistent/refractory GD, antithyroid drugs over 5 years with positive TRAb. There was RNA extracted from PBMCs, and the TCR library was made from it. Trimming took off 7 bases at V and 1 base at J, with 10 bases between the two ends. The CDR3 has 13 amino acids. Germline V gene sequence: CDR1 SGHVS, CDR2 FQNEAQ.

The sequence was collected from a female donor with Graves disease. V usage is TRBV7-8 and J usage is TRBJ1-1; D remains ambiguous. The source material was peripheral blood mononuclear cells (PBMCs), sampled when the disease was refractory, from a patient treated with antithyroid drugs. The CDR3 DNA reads TGTGCCAGCACGGTGGGAGGGAACACTGAAGCTTTCTTT. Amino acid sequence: CASTVGGNTEAFF.